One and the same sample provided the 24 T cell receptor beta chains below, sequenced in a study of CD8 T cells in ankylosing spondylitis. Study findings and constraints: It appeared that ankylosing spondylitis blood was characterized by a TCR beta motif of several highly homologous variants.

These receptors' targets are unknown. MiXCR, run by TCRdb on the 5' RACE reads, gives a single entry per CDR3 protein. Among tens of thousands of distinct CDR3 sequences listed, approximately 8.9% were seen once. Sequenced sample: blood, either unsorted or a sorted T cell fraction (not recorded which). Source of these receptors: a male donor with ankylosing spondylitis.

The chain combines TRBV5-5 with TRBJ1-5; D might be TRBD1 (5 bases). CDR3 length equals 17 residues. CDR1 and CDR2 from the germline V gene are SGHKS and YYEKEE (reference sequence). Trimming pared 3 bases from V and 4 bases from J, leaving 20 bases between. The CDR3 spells CASSYLRQTGQNQPQHF. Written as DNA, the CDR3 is TGTGCCAGCAGCTATTTGCGACAGACGGGCCAAAATCAGCCCCAGCATTTT.

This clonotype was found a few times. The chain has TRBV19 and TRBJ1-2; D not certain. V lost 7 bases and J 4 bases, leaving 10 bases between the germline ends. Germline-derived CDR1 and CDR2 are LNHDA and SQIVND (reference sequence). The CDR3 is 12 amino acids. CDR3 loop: CASTSGIYGYTF. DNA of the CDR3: TGTGCCAGTACTTCTGGGATCTATGGCTACACCTTC.

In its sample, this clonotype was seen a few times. The CDR3 loop reads CASSPTSGTDNEQFF. CDR3 sequence (DNA): TGTGCCAGCAGCCCAACTAGCGGGACAGACAATGAGCAGTTCTTC. The V gene is TRBV6-1, the J gene TRBJ2-1; 10 bases align to TRBD2. Germline CDR1 reads MNHNS; CDR2 reads SASEGT. The V segment lost 6 bases and the J segment 5 bases; nucleotides outside the gene matches: 7. CDR3 length equals 15 residues.

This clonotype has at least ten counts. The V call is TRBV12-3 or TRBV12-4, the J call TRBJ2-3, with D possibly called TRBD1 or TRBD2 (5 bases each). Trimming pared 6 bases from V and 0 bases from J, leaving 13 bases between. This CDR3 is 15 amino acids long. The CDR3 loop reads CASSPVGPSTDTQYF. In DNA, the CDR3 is TGTGCCAGCAGCCCAGTGGGACCTAGCACAGATACGCAGTATTTT.

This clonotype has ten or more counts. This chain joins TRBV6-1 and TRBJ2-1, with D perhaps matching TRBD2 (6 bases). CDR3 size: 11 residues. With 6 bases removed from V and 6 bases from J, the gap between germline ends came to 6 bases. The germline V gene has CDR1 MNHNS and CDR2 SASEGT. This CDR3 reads CASSGGNEQFF. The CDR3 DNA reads TGTGCCAGCAGCGGGGGCAATGAGCAGTTCTTC.

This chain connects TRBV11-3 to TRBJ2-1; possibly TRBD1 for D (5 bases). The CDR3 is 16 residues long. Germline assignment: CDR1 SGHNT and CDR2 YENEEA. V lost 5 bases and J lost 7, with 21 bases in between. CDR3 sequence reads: CASSPLGAFSVNEQFF. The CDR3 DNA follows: TGTGCCAGCAGCCCGTTAGGGGCCTTCAGTGTGAATGAGCAGTTCTTC. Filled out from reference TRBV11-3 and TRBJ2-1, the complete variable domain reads EAGVVQSPRYKIIEKKQPVAFWCNPISGHNTLYWYLQNLGQGPELLIRYENEEAVDDSQLPKDRFSAERLKGVDSTLKIQPAELGDSAVYLCASSPLGAFSVNEQFFGPGTRLTVL.

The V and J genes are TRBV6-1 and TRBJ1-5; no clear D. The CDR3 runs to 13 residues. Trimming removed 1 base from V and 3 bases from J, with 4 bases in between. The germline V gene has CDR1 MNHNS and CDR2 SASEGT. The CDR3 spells CASSEGPNQPQHF. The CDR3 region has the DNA TGTGCCAGCAGTGAAGGGCCCAATCAGCCCCAGCATTTT.

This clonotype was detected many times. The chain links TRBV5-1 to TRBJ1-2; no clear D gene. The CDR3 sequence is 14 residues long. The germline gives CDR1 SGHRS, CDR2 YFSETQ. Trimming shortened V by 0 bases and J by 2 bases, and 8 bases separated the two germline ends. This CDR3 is CASSLGGNNYGYTF. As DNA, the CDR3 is TGCGCCAGCAGCTTGGGTGGAAACAACTATGGCTACACCTTC.

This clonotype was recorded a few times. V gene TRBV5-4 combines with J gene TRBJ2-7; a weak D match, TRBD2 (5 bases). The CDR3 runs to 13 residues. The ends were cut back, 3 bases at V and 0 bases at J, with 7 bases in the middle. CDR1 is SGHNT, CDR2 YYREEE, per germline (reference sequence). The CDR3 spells CASSSTNSYEQYF. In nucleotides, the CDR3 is TGTGCCAGCAGCTCGACTAACTCCTACGAGCAGTACTTC.

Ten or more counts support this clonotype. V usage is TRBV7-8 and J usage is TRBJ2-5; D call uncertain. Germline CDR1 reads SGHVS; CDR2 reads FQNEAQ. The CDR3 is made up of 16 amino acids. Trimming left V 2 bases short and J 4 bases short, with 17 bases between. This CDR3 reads CASSLLGLQDAETQYF. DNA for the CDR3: TGTGCCAGCAGCTTATTAGGTCTCCAGGATGCAGAGACCCAGTACTTC.

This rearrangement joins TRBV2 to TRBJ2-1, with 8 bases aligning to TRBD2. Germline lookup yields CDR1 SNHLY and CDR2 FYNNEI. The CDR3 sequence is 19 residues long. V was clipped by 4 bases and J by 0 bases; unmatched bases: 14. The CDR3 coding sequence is TGTGCCAGCAGTGGGACGATGACAGCGGGAGTGAGCTCCTACAATGAGCAGTTCTTC. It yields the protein CASSGTMTAGVSSYNEQFF. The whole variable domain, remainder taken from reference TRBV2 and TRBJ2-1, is EPEVTQTPSHQVTQMGQEVILRCVPISNHLYFYWYRQILGQKVEFLVSFYNNEISEKSEIFDDQFSVERPDGSNFTLKIRSTKLEDSAMYFCASSGTMTAGVSSYNEQFFGPGTRLTVL.

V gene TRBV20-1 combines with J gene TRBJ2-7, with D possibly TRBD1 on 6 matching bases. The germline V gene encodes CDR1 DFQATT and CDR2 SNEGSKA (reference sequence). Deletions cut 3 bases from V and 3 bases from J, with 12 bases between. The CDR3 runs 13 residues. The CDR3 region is CSARERTVYEQYF. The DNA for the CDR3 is TGCAGTGCTAGGGAACGGACAGTCTACGAGCAGTACTTC.

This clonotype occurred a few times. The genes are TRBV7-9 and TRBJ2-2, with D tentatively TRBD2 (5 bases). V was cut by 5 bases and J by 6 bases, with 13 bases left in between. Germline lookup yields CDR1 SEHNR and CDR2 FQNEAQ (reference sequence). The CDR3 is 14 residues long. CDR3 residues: CASSEQLEAGELFF. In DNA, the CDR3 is TGTGCCAGCAGCGAACAATTGGAGGCCGGGGAGCTGTTTTTT.

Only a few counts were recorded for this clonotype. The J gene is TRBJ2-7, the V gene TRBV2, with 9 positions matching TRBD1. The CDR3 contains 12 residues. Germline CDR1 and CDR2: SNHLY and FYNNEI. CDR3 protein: CASRQGAYELYV. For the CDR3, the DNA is TGTGCCAGCAGACAGGGGGCCTACGAGCTGTACGTC.

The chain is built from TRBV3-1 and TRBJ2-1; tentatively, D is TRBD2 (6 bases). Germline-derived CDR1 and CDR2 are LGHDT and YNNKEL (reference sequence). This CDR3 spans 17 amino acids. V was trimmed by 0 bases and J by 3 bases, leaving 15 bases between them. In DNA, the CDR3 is TGTGCCAGCAGCCAAGAGCCATGGAGGGAAGGCTACAATGAGCAGTTCTTC. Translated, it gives CASSQEPWREGYNEQFF.

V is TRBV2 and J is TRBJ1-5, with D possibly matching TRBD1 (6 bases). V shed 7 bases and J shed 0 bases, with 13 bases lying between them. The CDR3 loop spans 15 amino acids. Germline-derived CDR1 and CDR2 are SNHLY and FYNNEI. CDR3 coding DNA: TGTGCCAGCACCCGGGGGGCAGGTAGCAATCAGCCCCAGCATTTT. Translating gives CASTRGAGSNQPQHF.

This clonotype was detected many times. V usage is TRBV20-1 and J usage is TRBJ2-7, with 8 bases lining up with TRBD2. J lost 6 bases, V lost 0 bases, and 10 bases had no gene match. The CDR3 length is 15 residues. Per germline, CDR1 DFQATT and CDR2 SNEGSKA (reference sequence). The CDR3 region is CSARDLGGRSFEQYF. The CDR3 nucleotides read TGCAGTGCTAGAGATCTGGGCGGGAGGTCTTTCGAGCAGTACTTC.

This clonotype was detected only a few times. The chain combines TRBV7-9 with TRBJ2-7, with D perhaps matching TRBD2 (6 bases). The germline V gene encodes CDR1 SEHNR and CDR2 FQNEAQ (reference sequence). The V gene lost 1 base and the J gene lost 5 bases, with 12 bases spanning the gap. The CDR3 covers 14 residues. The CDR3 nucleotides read TGTGCCAGCAGCTTAGAGGAGGGGAAGGACGAGCAGTACGTC. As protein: CASSLEEGKDEQYV.

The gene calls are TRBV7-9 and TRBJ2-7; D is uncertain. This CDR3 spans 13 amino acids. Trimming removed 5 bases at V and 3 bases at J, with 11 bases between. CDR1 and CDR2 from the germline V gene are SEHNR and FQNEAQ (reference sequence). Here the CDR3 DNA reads TGTGCCAGCAGCCCGGCCGGTGGCTACGAGCAGTACGTC. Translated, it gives CASSPAGGYEQYV.

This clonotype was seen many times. As DNA, the CDR3 is TGCGCCAGCAGCTTTCTGGAAGGCAGGGGAAGTTTTCATGCCGGGGAGCTGTTTTTT. It specifies CASSFLEGRGSFHAGELFF. V is TRBV5-1 and J is TRBJ2-2; TRBD1 is a possible D gene (6 bases). Germline V gene data show CDR1 as SGHRS and CDR2 as YFSETQ. CDR3 size: 19 residues. The germline V and J ends were trimmed by 2 bases and 6 bases, with 26 bases remaining between them.

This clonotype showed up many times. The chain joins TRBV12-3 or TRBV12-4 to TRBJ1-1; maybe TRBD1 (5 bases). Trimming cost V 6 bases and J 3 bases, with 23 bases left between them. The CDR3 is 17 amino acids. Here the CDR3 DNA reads TGTGCCAGCAGGAACGAGGGTTGGGGGGAGGTGGACACTGAAGCTTTCTTT. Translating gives CASRNEGWGEVDTEAFF.

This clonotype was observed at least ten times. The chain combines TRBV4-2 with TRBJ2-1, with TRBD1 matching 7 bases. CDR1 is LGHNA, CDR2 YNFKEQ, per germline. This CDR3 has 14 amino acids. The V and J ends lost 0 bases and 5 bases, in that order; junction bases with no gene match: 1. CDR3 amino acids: CASSQETGNNEQFF. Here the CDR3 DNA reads TGTGCCAGCAGCCAAGAGACAGGGAACAATGAGCAGTTCTTC.

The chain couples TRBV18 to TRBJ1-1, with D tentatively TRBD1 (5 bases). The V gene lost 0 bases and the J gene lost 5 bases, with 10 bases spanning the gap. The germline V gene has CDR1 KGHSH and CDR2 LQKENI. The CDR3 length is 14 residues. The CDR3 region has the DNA TGTGCCAGCTCACCACCGGTAGGGGAGACTGAAGCTTTCTTT. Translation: CASSPPVGETEAFF. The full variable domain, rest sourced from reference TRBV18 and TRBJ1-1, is NAGVMQNPRHLVRRRGQEARLRCSPMKGHSHVYWYRQLPEEGLKFMVYLQKENIIDESGMPKERFSAEFPKEGPSILRIQQVVRGDSAAYFCASSPPVGETEAFFGQGTRLTVV.

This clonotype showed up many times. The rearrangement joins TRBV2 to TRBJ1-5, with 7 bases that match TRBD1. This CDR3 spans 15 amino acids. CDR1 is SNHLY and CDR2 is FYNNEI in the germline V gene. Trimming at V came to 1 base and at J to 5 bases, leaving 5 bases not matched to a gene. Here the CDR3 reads CASSEETGWDQPQHF. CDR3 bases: TGTGCCAGCAGTGAAGAGACAGGGTGGGATCAGCCCCAGCATTTT.